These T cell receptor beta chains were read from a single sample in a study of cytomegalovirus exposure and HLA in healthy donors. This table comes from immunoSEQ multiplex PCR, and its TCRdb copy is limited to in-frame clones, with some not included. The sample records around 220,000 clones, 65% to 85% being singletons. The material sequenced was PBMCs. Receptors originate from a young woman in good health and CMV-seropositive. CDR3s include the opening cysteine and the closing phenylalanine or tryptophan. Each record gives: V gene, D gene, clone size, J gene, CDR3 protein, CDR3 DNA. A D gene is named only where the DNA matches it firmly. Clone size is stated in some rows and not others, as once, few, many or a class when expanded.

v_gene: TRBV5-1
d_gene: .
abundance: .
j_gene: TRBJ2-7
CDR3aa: CASSPGSSSYEQYF
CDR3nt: TGCGCCAGCAGCCCGGGGTCAAGCTCCTACGAGCAGTACTTC

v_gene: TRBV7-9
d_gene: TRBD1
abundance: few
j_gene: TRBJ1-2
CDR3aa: CASGYRDRGNGYTF
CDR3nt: TGTGCCAGCGGTTACCGGGACAGGGGGAACGGCTACACCTTC

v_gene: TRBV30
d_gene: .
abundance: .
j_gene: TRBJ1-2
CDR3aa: CAWSLSAVENYGYTF
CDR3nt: TGTGCCTGGAGTCTAAGCGCAGTCGAAAACTATGGCTACACCTTC

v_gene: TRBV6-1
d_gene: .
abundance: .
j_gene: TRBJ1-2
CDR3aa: CASSHTSPNGYTF
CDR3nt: TGTGCCAGCAGTCATACATCCCCTAATGGCTACACCTTC

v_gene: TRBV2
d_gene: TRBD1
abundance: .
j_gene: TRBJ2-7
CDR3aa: CASLGTGGYEQYF
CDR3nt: TGTGCCAGCCTCGGGACAGGGGGATACGAGCAGTACTTC

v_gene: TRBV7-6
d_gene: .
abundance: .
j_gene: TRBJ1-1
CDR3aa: CASSITLMNTEAFF
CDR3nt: TGTGCCAGCAGCATAACTCTAATGAACACTGAAGCTTTCTTT

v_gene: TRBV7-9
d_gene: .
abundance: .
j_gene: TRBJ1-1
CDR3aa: CASSLSQGEAFF
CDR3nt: TGTGCCAGCAGCTTATCCCAGGGAGAAGCTTTCTTT

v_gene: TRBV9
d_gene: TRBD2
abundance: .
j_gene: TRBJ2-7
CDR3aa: CASSVGQGGYEQYF
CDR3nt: TGTGCCAGCAGCGTAGGGCAGGGAGGGTACGAGCAGTACTTC

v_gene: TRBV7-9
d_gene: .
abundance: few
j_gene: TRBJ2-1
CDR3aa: CASSIPQGEDYNEQFF
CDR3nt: TGTGCCAGCAGCATACCCCAGGGTGAGGACTACAATGAGCAGTTCTTC

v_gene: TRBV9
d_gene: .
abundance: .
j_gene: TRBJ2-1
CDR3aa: CASSPHPRQELNEQFF
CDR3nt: TGTGCCAGCAGCCCTCACCCCCGACAGGAACTCAATGAGCAGTTCTTC

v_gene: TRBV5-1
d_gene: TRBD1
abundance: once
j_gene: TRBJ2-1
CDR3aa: CASSLDRGRNEQFF
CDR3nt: TGCGCCAGCAGCTTGGACAGGGGTCGTAATGAGCAGTTCTTC

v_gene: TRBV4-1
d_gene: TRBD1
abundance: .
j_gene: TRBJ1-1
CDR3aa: CASSQTGYTEAFF
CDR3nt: TGCGCCAGCAGCCAGACAGGGTATACTGAAGCTTTCTTT

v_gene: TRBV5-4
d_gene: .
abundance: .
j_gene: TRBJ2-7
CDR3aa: CASSRSPGQSYEQYF
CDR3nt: TGTGCCAGCAGCCGTAGTCCCGGACAATCCTACGAGCAGTACTTC

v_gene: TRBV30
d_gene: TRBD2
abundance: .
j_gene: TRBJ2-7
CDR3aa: CAGGLAGIIYEQYF
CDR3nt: TGTGCCGGGGGACTAGCGGGAATCATCTACGAGCAGTACTTC

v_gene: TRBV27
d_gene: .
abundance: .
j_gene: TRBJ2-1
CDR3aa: CASSQAGVYNEQFF
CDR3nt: TGTGCCAGCAGTCAAGCAGGGGTTTACAATGAGCAGTTCTTC

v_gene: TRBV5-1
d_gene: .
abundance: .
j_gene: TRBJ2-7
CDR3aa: CASSPRDFDAYEQYF
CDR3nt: TGCGCCAGCAGTCCCCGGGACTTCGATGCCTACGAGCAGTACTTC

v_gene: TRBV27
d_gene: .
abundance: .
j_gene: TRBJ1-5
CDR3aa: CASSPGSNQPQHF
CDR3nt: TGTGCCAGCAGTCCCGGGTCAAACCAGCCCCAGCATTTT

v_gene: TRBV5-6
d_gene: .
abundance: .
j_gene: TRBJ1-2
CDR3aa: CASSLVVVRNYGYTF
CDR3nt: TGTGCCAGCAGCTTGGTGGTGGTGAGAAACTATGGCTACACCTTC

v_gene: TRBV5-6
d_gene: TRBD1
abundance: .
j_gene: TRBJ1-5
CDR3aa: CASSLGQGSNQPQHF
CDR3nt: TGTGCCAGCAGCTTGGGACAGGGGAGCAATCAGCCCCAGCATTTT

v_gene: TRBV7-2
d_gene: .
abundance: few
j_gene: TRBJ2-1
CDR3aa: CASSLQGTVGNEQFF
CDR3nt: TGTGCCAGCAGCTTACAGGGTACAGTTGGGAATGAGCAGTTCTTC

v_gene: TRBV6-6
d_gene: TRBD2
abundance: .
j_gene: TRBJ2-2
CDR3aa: CASSYTAGVTGELFF
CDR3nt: TGTGCCAGCAGTTACACGGCGGGAGTGACCGGGGAGCTGTTTTTT

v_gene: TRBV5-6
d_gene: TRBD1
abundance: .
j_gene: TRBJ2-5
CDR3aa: CASTATGMETQYF
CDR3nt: TGTGCCAGCACCGCGACAGGGATGGAGACCCAGTACTTC

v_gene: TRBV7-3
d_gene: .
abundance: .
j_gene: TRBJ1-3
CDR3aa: CASSLTSSGNTIYF
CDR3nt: TGTGCCAGCAGCTTGACCAGCTCTGGAAACACCATATATTTT

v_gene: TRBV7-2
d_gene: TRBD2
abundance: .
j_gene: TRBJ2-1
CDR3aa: CASSSPRAGGSYNEQFF
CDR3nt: TGTGCCAGCAGCTCCCCCCGGGCGGGAGGTTCCTACAATGAGCAGTTCTTC

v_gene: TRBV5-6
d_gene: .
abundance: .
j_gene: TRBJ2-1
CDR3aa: CASSLGQGGLEQFF
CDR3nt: TGTGCCAGCAGCTTGGGACAGGGAGGGTTGGAGCAGTTCTTC

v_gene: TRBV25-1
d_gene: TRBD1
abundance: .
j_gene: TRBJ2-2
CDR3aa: CASSDDRVITGELFF
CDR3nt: TGTGCCAGCAGTGACGACAGGGTTATCACCGGGGAGCTGTTTTTT

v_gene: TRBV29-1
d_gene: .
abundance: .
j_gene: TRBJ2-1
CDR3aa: CSVARTTDLLSEQFF
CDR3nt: TGCAGCGTTGCAAGGACGACGGACCTTCTAAGTGAGCAGTTCTTC

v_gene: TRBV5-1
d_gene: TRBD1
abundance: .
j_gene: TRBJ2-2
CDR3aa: CASRRTGQGGTGELFF
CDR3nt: TGCGCCAGCAGAAGGACGGGACAGGGAGGCACCGGGGAGCTGTTTTTT

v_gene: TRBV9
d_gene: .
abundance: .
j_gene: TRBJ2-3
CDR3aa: CASRSGVAADTQYF
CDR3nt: TGTGCCAGCAGATCGGGAGTTGCAGCAGATACGCAGTATTTT

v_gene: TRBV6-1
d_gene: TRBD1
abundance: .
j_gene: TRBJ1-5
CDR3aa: CASMNRGIGPQHF
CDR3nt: TGTGCCAGCATGAACAGGGGGATAGGGCCCCAGCATTTT

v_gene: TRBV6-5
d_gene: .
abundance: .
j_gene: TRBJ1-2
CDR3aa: CASSYSRSYGYTF
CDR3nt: TGTGCCAGCAGTTACTCACGCAGCTATGGCTACACCTTC

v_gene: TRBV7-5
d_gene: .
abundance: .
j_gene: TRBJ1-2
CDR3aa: CARSQGKTGPPFYGYTF
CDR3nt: TGTGCCAGAAGCCAGGGAAAGACAGGCCCACCTTTCTATGGCTACACCTTC

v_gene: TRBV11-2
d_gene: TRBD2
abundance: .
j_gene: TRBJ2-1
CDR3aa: CASRPSGSSYNEQFF
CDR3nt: TGTGCCAGCAGGCCTAGCGGGAGCTCCTACAATGAGCAGTTCTTC

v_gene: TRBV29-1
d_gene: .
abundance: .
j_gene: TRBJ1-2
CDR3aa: CSVEVRGNYGYTF
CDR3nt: TGCAGCGTTGAAGTTCGGGGGAACTATGGCTACACCTTC

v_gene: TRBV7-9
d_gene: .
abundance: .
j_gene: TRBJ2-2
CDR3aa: CASSSARGQNTGELFF
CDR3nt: TGTGCCAGCAGCTCAGCCCGGGGACAGAACACCGGGGAGCTGTTTTTT

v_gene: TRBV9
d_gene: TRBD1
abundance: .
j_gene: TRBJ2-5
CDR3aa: CASSTRTGQEETQYF
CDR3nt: TGTGCCAGCAGCACCCGGACAGGGCAGGAGGAGACCCAGTACTTC

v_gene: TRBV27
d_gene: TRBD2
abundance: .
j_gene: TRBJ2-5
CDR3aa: CASSLSAGGRETQYF
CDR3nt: TGTGCCAGCAGTTTATCGGCGGGGGGCCGGGAGACCCAGTACTTC

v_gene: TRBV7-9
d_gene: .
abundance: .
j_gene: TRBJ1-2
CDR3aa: CASSLEPGFMPPHGYTF
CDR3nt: TGTGCCAGCAGCTTAGAACCGGGTTTTATGCCCCCCCATGGCTACACCTTC

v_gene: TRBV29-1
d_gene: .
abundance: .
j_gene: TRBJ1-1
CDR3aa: CSVEGQADTEAFF
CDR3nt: TGCAGCGTTGAAGGCCAGGCAGACACTGAAGCTTTCTTT

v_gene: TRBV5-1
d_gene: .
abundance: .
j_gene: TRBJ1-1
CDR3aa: CASSLDTGNTEAFF
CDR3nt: TGCGCCAGCAGCTTAGATACAGGGAACACTGAAGCTTTCTTT

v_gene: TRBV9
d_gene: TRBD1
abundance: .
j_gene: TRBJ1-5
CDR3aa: CASSEGTGANQPQHF
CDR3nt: TGTGCCAGCAGCGAGGGGACAGGGGCCAATCAGCCCCAGCATTTT

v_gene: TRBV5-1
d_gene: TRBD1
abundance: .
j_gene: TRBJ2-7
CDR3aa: CASSTGTGYEQYF
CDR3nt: TGCGCCAGCAGCACCGGGACAGGCTACGAGCAGTACTTC

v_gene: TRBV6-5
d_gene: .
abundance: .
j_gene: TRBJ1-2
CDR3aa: CASSYSSGGFGYTF
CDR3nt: TGTGCCAGCAGTTACTCGTCCGGGGGCTTTGGCTACACCTTC

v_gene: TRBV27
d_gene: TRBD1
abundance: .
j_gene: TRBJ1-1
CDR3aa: CASSLSQGARNTEAFF
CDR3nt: TGTGCCAGCAGTTTATCACAGGGGGCGAGGAACACTGAAGCTTTCTTT

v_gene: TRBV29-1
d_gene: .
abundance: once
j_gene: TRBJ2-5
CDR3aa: CSVVSGFEETQYF
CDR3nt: TGCAGCGTTGTCTCCGGGTTCGAGGAGACCCAGTACTTC

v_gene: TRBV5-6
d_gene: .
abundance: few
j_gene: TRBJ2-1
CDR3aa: CASSSQGHDYNEQFF
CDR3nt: TGTGCCAGCAGCTCACAGGGACACGATTACAATGAGCAGTTCTTC

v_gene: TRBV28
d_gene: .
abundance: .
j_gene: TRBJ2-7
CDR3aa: CASREAPYEQYF
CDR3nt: TGTGCCAGCAGAGAAGCCCCCTACGAGCAGTACTTC

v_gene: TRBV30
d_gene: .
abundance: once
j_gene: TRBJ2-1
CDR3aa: CAWNPQPHNEQFF
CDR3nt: TGTGCCTGGAATCCCCAGCCGCACAATGAGCAGTTCTTC

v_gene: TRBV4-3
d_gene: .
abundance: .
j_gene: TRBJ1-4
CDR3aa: CASSQGNEKLFF
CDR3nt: TGCGCCAGCAGTCAGGGTAATGAAAAACTGTTTTTT

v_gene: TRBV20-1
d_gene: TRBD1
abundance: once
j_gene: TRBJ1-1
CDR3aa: CSAEDRVLAFF
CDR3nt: TGCAGTGCTGAAGACAGGGTGTTGGCTTTCTTT

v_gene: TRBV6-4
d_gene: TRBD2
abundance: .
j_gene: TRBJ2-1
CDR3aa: CASSGTSGHEQFF
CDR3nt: TGTGCCAGCAGTGGGACTAGCGGCCATGAGCAGTTCTTC